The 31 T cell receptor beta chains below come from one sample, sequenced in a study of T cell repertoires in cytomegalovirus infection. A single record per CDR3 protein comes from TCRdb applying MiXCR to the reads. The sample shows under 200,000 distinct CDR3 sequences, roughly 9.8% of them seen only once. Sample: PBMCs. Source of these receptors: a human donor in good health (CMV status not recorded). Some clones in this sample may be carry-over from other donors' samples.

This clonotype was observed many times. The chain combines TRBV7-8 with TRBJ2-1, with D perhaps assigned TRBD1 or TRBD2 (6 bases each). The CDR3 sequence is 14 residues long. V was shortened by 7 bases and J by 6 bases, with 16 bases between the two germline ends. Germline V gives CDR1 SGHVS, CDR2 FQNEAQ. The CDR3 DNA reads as TGTGCCAGCACCCCATGGGGGGCGGGCAATGAGCAGTTCTTC. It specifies CASTPWGAGNEQFF.

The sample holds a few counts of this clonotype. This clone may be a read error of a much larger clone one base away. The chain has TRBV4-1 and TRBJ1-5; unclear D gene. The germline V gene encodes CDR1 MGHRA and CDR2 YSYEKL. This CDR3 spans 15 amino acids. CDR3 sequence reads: CASSQDPNRGLPQQF. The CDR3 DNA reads TGCGCCAGCAGCCAAGATCCGAACCGTGGTCTGCCCCAGCAGTTT.

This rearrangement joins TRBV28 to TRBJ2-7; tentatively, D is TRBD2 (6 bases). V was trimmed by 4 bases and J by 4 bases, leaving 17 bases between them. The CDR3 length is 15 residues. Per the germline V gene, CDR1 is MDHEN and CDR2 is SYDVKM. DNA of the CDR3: TGTGCCAGCAGTTCTGGAGGGGCGGTTATATACGAGCAGTACTTC. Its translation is CASSSGGAVIYEQYF.

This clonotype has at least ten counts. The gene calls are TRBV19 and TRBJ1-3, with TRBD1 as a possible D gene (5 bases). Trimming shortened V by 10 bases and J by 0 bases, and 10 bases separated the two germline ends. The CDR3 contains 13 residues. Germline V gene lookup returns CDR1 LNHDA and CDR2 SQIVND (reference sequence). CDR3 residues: CATRQSSGNTIYF. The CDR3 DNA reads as TGTGCCACCCGACAGAGCTCTGGAAACACCATATATTTT.

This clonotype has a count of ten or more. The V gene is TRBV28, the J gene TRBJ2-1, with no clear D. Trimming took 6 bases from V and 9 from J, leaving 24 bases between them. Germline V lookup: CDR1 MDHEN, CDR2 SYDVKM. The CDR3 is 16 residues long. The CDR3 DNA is TGTGCCAGCAGCCTCGGAATAGACCCCAGGAAATGTGAGCAGTTCTTC. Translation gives CASSLGIDPRKCEQFF. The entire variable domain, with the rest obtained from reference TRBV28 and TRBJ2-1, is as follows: DVKVTQSSRYLVKRTGEKVFLECVQDMDHENMFWYRQDPGLGLRLIYFSYDVKMKEKGDIPEGYSVSREKKERFSLILESASTNQTSMYLCASSLGIDPRKCEQFFGPGTRLTVL.

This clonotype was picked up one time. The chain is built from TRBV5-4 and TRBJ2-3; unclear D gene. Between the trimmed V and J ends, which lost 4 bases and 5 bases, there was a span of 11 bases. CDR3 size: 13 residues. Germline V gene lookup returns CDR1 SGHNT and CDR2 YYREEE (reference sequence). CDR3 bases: TGTGCCAGCAGCCCCCCGTCGGGAGATACGCAGTATTTT. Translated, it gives CASSPPSGDTQYF.

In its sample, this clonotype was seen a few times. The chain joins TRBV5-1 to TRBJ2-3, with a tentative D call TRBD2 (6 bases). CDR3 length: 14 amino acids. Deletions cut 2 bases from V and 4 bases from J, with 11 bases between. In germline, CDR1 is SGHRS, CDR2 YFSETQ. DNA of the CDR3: TGCGCCAGCAGCTTAGATCCTAGCGCAGATACGCAGTATTTT. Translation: CASSLDPSADTQYF.

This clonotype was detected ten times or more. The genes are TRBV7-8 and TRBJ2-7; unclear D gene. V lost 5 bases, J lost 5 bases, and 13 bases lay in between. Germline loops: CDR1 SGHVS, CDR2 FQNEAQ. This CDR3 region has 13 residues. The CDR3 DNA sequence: TGTGCCAGCAGCCTGGGGAACCCCGACGAGCAGTACTTC. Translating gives CASSLGNPDEQYF.

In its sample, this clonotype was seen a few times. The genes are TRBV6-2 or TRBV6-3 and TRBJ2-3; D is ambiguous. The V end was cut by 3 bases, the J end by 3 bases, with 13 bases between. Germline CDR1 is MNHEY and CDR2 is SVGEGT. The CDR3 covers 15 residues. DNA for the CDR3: TGTGCCAGCAGTTATCAGGCAGGTCGAACAGATACGCAGTATTTT. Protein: CASSYQAGRTDTQYF.

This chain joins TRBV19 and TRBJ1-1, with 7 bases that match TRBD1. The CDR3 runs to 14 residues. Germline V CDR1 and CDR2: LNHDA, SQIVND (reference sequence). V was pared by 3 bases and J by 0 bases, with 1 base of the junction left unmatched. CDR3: CASSMTGLNTEAFF. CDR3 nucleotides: TGTGCCAGTAGTATGACAGGGCTGAACACTGAAGCTTTCTTT.

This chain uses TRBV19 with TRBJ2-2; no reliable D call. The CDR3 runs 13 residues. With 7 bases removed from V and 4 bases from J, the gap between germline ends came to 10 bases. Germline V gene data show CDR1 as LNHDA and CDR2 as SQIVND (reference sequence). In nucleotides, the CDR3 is TGTGCCAGTAAGAACAGCCTCACCGGGGAGCTGTTTTTT. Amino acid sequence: CASKNSLTGELFF.

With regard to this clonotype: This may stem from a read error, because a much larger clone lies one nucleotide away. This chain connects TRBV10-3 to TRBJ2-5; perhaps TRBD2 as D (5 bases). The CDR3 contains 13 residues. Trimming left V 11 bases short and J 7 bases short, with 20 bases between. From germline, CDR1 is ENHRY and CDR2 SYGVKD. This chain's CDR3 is CAAREPGWGTQYF. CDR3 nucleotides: TGTGCCGCCCGGGAACCTGGATGGGGGACCCAGTACTTC.

The CDR3 sequence: CASSVRRPSGNTIYF. Written as DNA, the CDR3 is TGTGCCAGTAGCGTCAGGCGGCCTTCTGGAAACACCATATATTTT. The chain links TRBV19 to TRBJ1-3; no reliable D call. From germline, CDR1 is LNHDA and CDR2 SQIVND (reference sequence). The V end was cut by 6 bases, the J end by 1 base, with 13 bases between. The CDR3 runs 15 residues.

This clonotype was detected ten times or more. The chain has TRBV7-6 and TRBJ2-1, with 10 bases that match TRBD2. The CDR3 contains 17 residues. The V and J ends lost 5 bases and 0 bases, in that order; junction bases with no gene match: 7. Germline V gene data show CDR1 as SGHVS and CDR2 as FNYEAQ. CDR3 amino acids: CASSQERGGRSYNEQFF. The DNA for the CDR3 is TGTGCCAGCAGCCAAGAGCGGGGGGGCCGCTCCTACAATGAGCAGTTCTTC.

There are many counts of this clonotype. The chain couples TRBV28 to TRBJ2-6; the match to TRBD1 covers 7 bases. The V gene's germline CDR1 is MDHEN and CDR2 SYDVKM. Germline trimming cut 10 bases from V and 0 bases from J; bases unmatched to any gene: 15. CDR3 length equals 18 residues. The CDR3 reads CATDQGGLRLSGANVLTF. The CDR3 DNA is TGTGCCACAGACCAAGGGGGCCTACGGCTCTCTGGGGCCAACGTCCTGACTTTC.

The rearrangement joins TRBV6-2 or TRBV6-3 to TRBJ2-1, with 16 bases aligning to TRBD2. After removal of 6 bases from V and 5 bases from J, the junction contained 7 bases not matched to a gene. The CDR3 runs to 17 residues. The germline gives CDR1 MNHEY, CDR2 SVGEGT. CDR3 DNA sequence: TGTGCCAGCAGGGGACTAGCGGGGGGGCGAGGGGACAATGAGCAGTTCTTC. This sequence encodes CASRGLAGGRGDNEQFF.

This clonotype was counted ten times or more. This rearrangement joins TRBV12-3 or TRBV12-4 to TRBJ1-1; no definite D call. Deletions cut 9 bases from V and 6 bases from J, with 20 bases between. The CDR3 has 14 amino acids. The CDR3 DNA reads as TGTGCCAGTCAGCCCCTACTGAGCTCGGCTGAAGCTTTCTTT. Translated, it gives CASQPLLSSAEAFF.

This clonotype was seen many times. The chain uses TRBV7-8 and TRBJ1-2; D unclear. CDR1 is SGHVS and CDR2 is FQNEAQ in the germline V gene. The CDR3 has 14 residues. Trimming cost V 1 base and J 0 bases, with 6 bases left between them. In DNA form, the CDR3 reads TGTGCCAGCAGCTTAGGCCCGGCTAACTATGGCTACACCTTC. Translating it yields CASSLGPANYGYTF. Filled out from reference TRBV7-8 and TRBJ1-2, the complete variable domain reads GAGVSQSPRYKVAKRGQDVALRCDPISGHVSLFWYQQALGQGPEFLTYFQNEAQLDKSGLPSDRFFAERPEGSVSTLKIQRTQQEDSAVYLCASSLGPANYGYTFGSGTRLTVV.

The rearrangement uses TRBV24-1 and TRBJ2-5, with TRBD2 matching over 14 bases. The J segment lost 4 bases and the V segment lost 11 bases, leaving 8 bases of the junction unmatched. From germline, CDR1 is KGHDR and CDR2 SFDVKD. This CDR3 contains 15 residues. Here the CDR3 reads CASGTSGSRRETQYF. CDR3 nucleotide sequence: TGTGCCAGCGGGACTAGCGGGAGTCGTAGAGAGACCCAGTACTTC.

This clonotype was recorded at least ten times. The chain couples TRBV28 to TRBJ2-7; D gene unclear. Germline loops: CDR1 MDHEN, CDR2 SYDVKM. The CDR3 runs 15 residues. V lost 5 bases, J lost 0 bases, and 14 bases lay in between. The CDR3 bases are TGTGCCAGCAGTCCAGGAACAGTTAGCTCCTACGAGCAGTACTTC. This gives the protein CASSPGTVSSYEQYF.

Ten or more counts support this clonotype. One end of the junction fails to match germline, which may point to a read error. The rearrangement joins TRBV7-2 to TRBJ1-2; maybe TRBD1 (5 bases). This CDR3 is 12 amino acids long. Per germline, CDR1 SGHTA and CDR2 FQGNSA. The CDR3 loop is CASSLEGTGRAF. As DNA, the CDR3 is TGTGCCAGCAGCTTAGAGGGGACTGGTCGGGCCTTC.

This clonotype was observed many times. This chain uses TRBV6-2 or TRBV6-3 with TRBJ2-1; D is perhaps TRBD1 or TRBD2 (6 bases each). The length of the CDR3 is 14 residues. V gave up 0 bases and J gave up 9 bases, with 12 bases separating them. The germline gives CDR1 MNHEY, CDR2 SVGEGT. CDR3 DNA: TGTGCCAGCAGTTACTCCTATGGGGGGCTTGAGCAGTTCTTC. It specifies CASSYSYGGLEQFF.

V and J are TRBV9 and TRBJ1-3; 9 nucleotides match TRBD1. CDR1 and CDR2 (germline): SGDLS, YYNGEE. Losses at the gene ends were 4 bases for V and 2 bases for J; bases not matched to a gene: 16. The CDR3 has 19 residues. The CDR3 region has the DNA TGTGCCAGCAGCCCGTTGGAGCTTTTGGACAGGGGCGCTGGAAACACCATATATTTT. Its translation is CASSPLELLDRGAGNTIYF.

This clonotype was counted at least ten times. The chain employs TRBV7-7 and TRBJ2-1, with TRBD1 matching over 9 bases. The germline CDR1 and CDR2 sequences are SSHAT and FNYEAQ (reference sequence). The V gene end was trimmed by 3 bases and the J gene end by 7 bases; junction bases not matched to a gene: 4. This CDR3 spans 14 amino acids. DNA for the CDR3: TGTGCCAGCAGCTTGACAGGGGGAAGTAATGAGCAGTTCTTC. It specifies CASSLTGGSNEQFF. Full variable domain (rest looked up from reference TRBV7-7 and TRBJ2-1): GAGVSQSPRYKVTKRGQDVTLRCDPISSHATLYWYQQALGQGPEFLTYFNYEAQPDKSGLPSDRFSAERPEGSISTLTIQRTEQRDSAMYRCASSLTGGSNEQFFGPGTRLTVL.

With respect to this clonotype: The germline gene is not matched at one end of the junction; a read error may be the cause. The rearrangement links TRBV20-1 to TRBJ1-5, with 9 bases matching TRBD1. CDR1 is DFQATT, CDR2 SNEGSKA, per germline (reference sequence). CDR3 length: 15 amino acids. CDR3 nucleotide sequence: TGCAGTGCTAGATCCACAGGGGGCGCTTCCCAGCCCCGGCATTTT. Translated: CSARSTGGASQPRHF.

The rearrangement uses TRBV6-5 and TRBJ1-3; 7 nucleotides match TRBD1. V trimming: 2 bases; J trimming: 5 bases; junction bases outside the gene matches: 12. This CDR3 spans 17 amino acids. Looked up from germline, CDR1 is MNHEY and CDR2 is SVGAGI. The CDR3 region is CASSYRQTGNRRNTIYF. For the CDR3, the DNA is TGTGCCAGCAGTTACCGCCAGACAGGGAACCGGAGAAACACCATATATTTT.

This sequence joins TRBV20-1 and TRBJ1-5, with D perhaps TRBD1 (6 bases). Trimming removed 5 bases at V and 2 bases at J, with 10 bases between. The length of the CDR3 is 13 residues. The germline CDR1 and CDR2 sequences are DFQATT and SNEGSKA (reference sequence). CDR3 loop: CSAVGGGNQPQHF. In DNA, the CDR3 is TGCAGTGCTGTTGGGGGCGGCAATCAGCCCCAGCATTTT.

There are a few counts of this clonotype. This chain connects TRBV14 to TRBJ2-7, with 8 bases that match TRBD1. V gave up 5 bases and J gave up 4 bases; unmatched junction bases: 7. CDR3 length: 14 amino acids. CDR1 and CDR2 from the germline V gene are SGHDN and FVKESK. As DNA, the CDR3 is TGTGCCAGCAGCGTCCGGACAGGGAGATACGAGCAGTACTTC. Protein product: CASSVRTGRYEQYF.

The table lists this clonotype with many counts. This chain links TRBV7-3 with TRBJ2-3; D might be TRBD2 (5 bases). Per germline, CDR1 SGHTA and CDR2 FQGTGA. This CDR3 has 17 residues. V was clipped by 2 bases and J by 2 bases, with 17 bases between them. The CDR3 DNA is TGTGCCAGCAGCTTACCGGTGGTAGCGATTATCACAGATACGCAGTATTTT. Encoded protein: CASSLPVVAIITDTQYF.

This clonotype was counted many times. The CDR3 here is CASSFRLAGVGETQYF. The CDR3 region has the DNA TGTGCCAGCAGTTTCCGCCTAGCGGGAGTCGGAGAGACCCAGTACTTC. The chain is built from TRBV28 and TRBJ2-5; 10 bases are shared with TRBD2. Germline V gives CDR1 MDHEN, CDR2 SYDVKM. CDR3 length equals 16 residues. J was trimmed by 4 bases and V by 3 bases; bases with no gene match: 8.

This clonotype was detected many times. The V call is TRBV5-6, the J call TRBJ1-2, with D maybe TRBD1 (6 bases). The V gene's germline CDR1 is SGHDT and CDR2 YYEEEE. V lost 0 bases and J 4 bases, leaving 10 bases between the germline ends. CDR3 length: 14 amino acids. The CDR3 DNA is TGTGCCAGCAGCTTGGGCGCAGGGGTCTATGGCTACACCTTC. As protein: CASSLGAGVYGYTF.